This T cell receptor beta chain was captured in a study of T cell repertoires in cytomegalovirus infection. The germline V gene encodes CDR1 MNHGY and CDR2 SAAAGT. V lost 4 bases and J lost 4, with 14 bases in between. The CDR3 is 15 amino acids. TCRdb re-called the reads through MiXCR, storing one row per CDR3 protein. The data hold some 600,000 distinct CDR3 sequences, with 20% to 25% observed a single time. This clonotype came up a few times. The sequence was obtained from a human donor in good health (CMV status not recorded). Some clones in this sample may be carry-over from other donors' samples. The rearrangement links TRBV6-8 to TRBJ1-3, with D unresolved. Sequencing used CD8+ T cells from PBMCs. The CDR3 DNA is TGTGCCAGCAGTTCATGGGCAGGTGCAGGAAACACCATATATTTT. This gives the protein CASSSWAGAGNTIYF.